These 30 T cell receptor beta chains were all obtained from the same sample, sequenced in a study of radiation and T cells in renal cell carcinoma. The time point: blood 2 weeks post-SBRT. Treatment defined: 15 Gy SBRT to primary tumor, nephrectomy 4 weeks later. Sequencing was performed with immunoSEQ multiplex PCR; in TCRdb, only in-frame clones are kept and a portion is missing. Here the sample spans some 80,000 clones, approximately 86% being singletons. The material was blood, obtained from a patient whose treatment included radiotherapy and nephrectomy. The receptor source for this set is a woman aged 45-59 years with renal cell carcinoma.

V usage is TRBV6-6 and J usage is TRBJ1-1; D possibly corresponds to TRBD1 (5 bases). The CDR3 extends over 14 amino acids. The V end was cut by 0 bases, the J end by 6 bases, with 11 bases between. From germline, CDR1 is MNHNY and CDR2 SVGAGI (reference sequence). CDR3 sequence: CASSYSPGLAEAFF. The DNA for the CDR3 is TGTGCCAGCAGTTACTCTCCAGGGTTGGCTGAAGCTTTCTTT.

Concerning this clone: One junction end does not reproduce the germline sequence, and a read error may be involved. The chain combines TRBV9 with TRBJ2-4; D perhaps matches TRBD1 (6 bases). The length of the CDR3 is 12 residues. Germline V gene data show CDR1 as SGDLS and CDR2 as YYNGEE. The CDR3 nucleotides are TGTGCCAGCAGCGCCGCAGGGGACCCAGGTGACTTC. Translation: CASSAAGDPGDF.

The chain uses TRBV29-1 and TRBJ2-3; D is possibly TRBD1 or TRBD2 (5 bases each). The CDR3 runs to 14 residues. The ends were cut back, 4 bases at V and 1 base at J, with 12 bases in the middle. The germline V gene has CDR1 SQVTM and CDR2 ANQGSEA. The CDR3 is CSVVPGPRTDTQYF. CDR3 in DNA: TGCAGCGTTGTCCCGGGGCCCCGCACAGATACGCAGTATTTT.

The chain recombines TRBV5-6 with TRBJ2-2; perhaps TRBD1 as D (5 bases). V shed 2 bases and J shed 5 bases, with 19 bases lying between them. Germline V gives CDR1 SGHDT, CDR2 YYEEEE. This CDR3 spans 17 amino acids. Here the CDR3 reads CASSLGWGSVSTGELFF. The CDR3 DNA is TGTGCCAGCAGCTTAGGGTGGGGCTCGGTATCAACCGGGGAGCTGTTTTTT. Full variable domain (missing parts from reference TRBV5-6 and TRBJ2-2): DAGVTQSPTHLIKTRGQQVTLRCSPKSGHDTVSWYQQALGQGPQFIFQYYEEEERQRGNFPDRFSGHQFPNYSSELNVNALLLGDSALYLCASSLGWGSVSTGELFFGEGSRLTVL.

The CDR3 spells CASSSIGGRETEAFF. As DNA, the CDR3 is TGTGCCAGCAGCTCTATAGGAGGGCGGGAAACTGAAGCTTTCTTT. The V gene is TRBV5-6, the J gene TRBJ1-1; D is unresolved. The CDR3 consists of 15 residues. CDR1 is SGHDT, CDR2 YYEEEE, per germline. Trimming stripped 3 bases from V and 5 bases from J, with 17 bases between.

J is TRBJ2-1 and V is TRBV11-3, with D perhaps matching TRBD1 (5 bases). In germline, CDR1 is SGHNT, CDR2 YENEEA. The V end was cut by 1 base, the J end by 4 bases, with 8 bases between. CDR3 length: 14 amino acids. The CDR3 region has the DNA TGTGCCAGCAGCTTAGCTGACAGATACAATGAGCAGTTCTTC. Protein: CASSLADRYNEQFF.

The J gene is TRBJ1-1, the V gene TRBV7-9; D ambiguous. The length of the CDR3 is 9 residues. Germline V lookup: CDR1 SEHNR, CDR2 FQNEAQ (reference sequence). With 4 bases removed from V and 10 bases from J, the gap between germline ends came to 4 bases. CDR3 DNA sequence: TGTGCCAGCAGCTCCGGAGCTTTCTTT. It is translated as CASSSGAFF.

This chain links TRBV7-3 with TRBJ1-5; D is uncertain. The V gene lost 2 bases and the J gene lost 2 bases, with 16 bases spanning the gap. The germline CDR1 and CDR2 sequences are SGHTA and FQGTGA. CDR3 length: 17 residues. CDR3 region: CASSLYPGLDGNQPQHF. The CDR3 nucleotides read TGTGCCAGCAGCTTATATCCGGGGTTGGACGGCAATCAGCCCCAGCATTTT.

The chain links TRBV15 to TRBJ1-1; no definite D call. Between the trimmed V and J ends, which lost 0 bases and 9 bases, there was a span of 14 bases. The CDR3 runs 14 residues. Germline values: CDR1 LNHNV, CDR2 YYDKDF (reference sequence). The CDR3 sequence is CATSRDRAGEKAFF. The CDR3 DNA follows: TGTGCCACCAGCAGAGATAGGGCAGGTGAAAAAGCTTTCTTT.

This rearrangement joins TRBV5-6 to TRBJ1-6; D might be TRBD1 (5 bases). The CDR3 consists of 15 residues. Germline loops: CDR1 SGHDT, CDR2 YYEEEE. Trimming took 4 bases from V and 10 from J, leaving 18 bases between them. The CDR3 loop is CASSRRSTGGSPLHF. The CDR3 DNA follows: TGTGCCAGCAGCCGCCGATCCACAGGAGGATCACCCCTCCACTTT. Combining the CDR3 with reference TRBV5-6 and TRBJ1-6 gives the whole variable domain DAGVTQSPTHLIKTRGQQVTLRCSPKSGHDTVSWYQQALGQGPQFIFQYYEEEERQRGNFPDRFSGHQFPNYSSELNVNALLLGDSALYLCASSRRSTGGSPLHFGNGTRLTVT.

This clone occurred a few times. The J gene is TRBJ1-4, the V gene TRBV19; TRBD1 matches 9 bases. The CDR3 sequence is 13 residues long. V dropped 5 bases and J dropped 5; count of bases not matched to a gene: 0. CDR1 is LNHDA and CDR2 is SQIVND in the germline V gene (reference sequence). The CDR3 nucleotides are TGTGCCAGTAGTGACAGGGGGAATGAAAAACTGTTTTTT. Amino acid sequence: CASSDRGNEKLFF.

The V gene is TRBV10-1, the J gene TRBJ2-1, with D maybe TRBD1 (6 bases). Germline V gene lookup returns CDR1 WNHNN and CDR2 SYGVQD (reference sequence). The V gene lost 8 bases and the J gene lost 13 bases, with 15 bases spanning the gap. The CDR3 spans 11 residues. The DNA of the CDR3 is TGCGCCAGCGGATCCAGGGGCCCCCAGTTCTTC. Translating it yields CASGSRGPQFF.

This chain uses TRBV19 with TRBJ2-1, with 7 nucleotides matching TRBD2. The CDR3 has 15 residues. V was clipped by 8 bases and J by 1 base; unmatched bases: 8. Germline CDR1 and CDR2: LNHDA and SQIVND (reference sequence). CDR3 coding DNA: TGTGCCAGTGTGGTATCGGGGGGTTCCTACAATGAGCAGTTCTTC. Its protein is CASVVSGGSYNEQFF.

This clone was seen just once. J is TRBJ2-7 and V is TRBV19; D uncertain. Germline assignment: CDR1 LNHDA and CDR2 SQIVND (reference sequence). V shed 4 bases and J shed 6 bases, with 10 bases lying between them. This CDR3 has 12 residues. The CDR3 DNA reads TGTGCCAGTAGTAGCTACTACGGCGAGCAGTACTTC. Amino acid sequence: CASSSYYGEQYF. The full variable domain, completed using reference TRBV19 and TRBJ2-7, is DGGITQSPKYLFRKEGQNVTLSCEQNLNHDAMYWYRQDPGQGLRLIYYSQIVNDFQKGDIAEGYSVSREKKESFPLTVTSAQKNPTAFYLCASSSYYGEQYFGPGTRLTVT.

The CDR3 DNA reads TGCGCCAGCAGTGTAGGCGGTATCACCGGGGAGCTGTTTTTT. It yields the protein CASSVGGITGELFF. The chain links TRBV10-1 to TRBJ2-2; D remains unclear. The CDR3 runs to 14 residues. The V gene lost 4 bases and the J gene lost 4 bases, with 10 bases spanning the gap. CDR1 is WNHNN, CDR2 SYGVQD, per germline (reference sequence).

This clone has a single count. The rearrangement links TRBV30 to TRBJ1-3; unclear D gene. CDR3 length: 14 amino acids. The V gene lost 8 bases and the J gene lost 2 bases, with 16 bases spanning the gap. Germline V gene lookup returns CDR1 GTSNPN and CDR2 SVGIG (reference sequence). CDR3 sequence: CAAHRGVTGNTIYF. In DNA form, the CDR3 reads TGTGCCGCCCACCGTGGGGTTACTGGAAACACCATATATTTT.

The chain combines TRBV4-1 with TRBJ1-2, with 11 bases that match TRBD1. Trimming at V came to 3 bases and at J to 5 bases, leaving 2 bases not matched to a gene. Germline V lookup: CDR1 MGHRA, CDR2 YSYEKL. The CDR3 consists of 14 residues. The chain's CDR3 is CASSHGDRGYGYTF. The CDR3 DNA follows: TGCGCCAGCAGCCACGGGGACAGGGGGTATGGCTACACCTTC.

This clone was picked up one time. J is TRBJ2-5 and V is TRBV29-1; weak D call: TRBD1 (6 bases). V was pared by 7 bases and J by 4 bases, with 19 bases between. The CDR3 is made up of 14 amino acids. CDR1 is SQVTM and CDR2 is ANQGSEA in the germline V gene. For the CDR3, the DNA is TGCAGCGAAGGGCGCGCTGAAGGGGGAGAGACCCAGTACTTC. Translating gives CSEGRAEGGETQYF.

V and J are TRBV27 and TRBJ2-4; the match to TRBD2 covers 8 bases. Per the germline V gene, CDR1 is MNHEY and CDR2 is SMNVEV (reference sequence). V trimming: 9 bases; J trimming: 9 bases; junction bases outside the gene matches: 13. The CDR3 sequence is 14 residues long. The CDR3 loop reads CASSGKTPLPIQYF. CDR3 nucleotide sequence: TGTGCCAGTAGCGGGAAAACACCTTTACCCATTCAGTACTTC.

The rearrangement joins TRBV10-1 to TRBJ2-2, with D hard to call. The CDR3 runs 14 residues. Germline CDR1 and CDR2: WNHNN and SYGVQD (reference sequence). With 5 bases removed from V and 3 bases from J, the gap between germline ends came to 10 bases. CDR3 in DNA: TGCGCCAGCAGTTCCCTAATGGACACCGGGGAGCTGTTTTTT. Amino acids: CASSSLMDTGELFF.

This sequence joins TRBV7-2 and TRBJ2-7; tentative D call: TRBD2 (5 bases). Trimming left V 6 bases short and J 3 bases short, with 12 bases between. Germline V CDR1 and CDR2: SGHTA, FQGNSA. This CDR3 is built from 13 residues. CDR3 region: CASRLTRNYEQYF. CDR3 nucleotide sequence: TGTGCCAGCAGGCTCACTAGAAACTACGAGCAGTACTTC.

This clone has just one count. The chain carries TRBV5-6 and TRBJ1-2; possible D gene TRBD1, 6 bases. This CDR3 spans 12 amino acids. Trimming took off 4 bases at V and 5 bases at J, with 9 bases between the two ends. Per the germline V gene, CDR1 is SGHDT and CDR2 is YYEEEE. The CDR3 is CASSPTGYGYTF. In DNA, the CDR3 is TGTGCCAGCAGCCCTACAGGGTATGGCTACACCTTC. The variable domain in full, with the rest retrieved from reference TRBV5-6 and TRBJ1-2, is DAGVTQSPTHLIKTRGQQVTLRCSPKSGHDTVSWYQQALGQGPQFIFQYYEEEERQRGNFPDRFSGHQFPNYSSELNVNALLLGDSALYLCASSPTGYGYTFGSGTRLTVV.

DNA for the CDR3: TGCGCCAGCAGCCAAGTCGGGAGCCTCCAAGAGACCCAGTACTTC. Translating gives CASSQVGSLQETQYF. The chain employs TRBV4-1 and TRBJ2-5; a possible D gene is TRBD2 (6 bases). Germline V CDR1 and CDR2: MGHRA, YSYEKL. The CDR3 is made up of 15 amino acids. Trimming removed 1 base at V and 1 base at J, with 10 bases between.

The chain couples TRBV11-3 to TRBJ2-1, with D possibly being TRBD2 (6 bases). CDR1 SGHNT and CDR2 YENEEA come from the germline V gene. V lost 3 bases and J 4 bases, leaving 16 bases between the germline ends. There are 16 residues in the CDR3. The CDR3 DNA follows: TGTGCCAGCAGCTTGGGGTCGGGGACTCCATACAATGAGCAGTTCTTC. Protein sequence: CASSLGSGTPYNEQFF.

As to this clone: Mismatch with germline at one junction end may stem from a read error. V is TRBV15 and J is TRBJ2-7; 7 nucleotides match TRBD1. This CDR3 is built from 15 residues. The germline CDR1 and CDR2 sequences are LNHNV and YYDKDF (reference sequence). CDR3 bases: TGTGCCACCAGCGGAGACCGGGACAGTGGGATCGAGCAGTACTTC. Translated, it gives CATSGDRDSGIEQYF.

This clone came up once. J is TRBJ1-3 and V is TRBV28; 8 positions match TRBD1. J lost 1 base, V lost 3 bases, and 8 bases had no gene match. Germline V gives CDR1 MDHEN, CDR2 SYDVKM. The CDR3 runs to 17 residues. This CDR3 reads CASSLDREKWSGNTIYF. The CDR3 DNA is TGTGCCAGCAGTTTGGACAGGGAAAAGTGGTCTGGAAACACCATATATTTT.

The CDR3 reads CASRDRADYEQYF. The DNA for the CDR3 is TGTGCCAGTCGAGACAGGGCGGACTACGAGCAGTACTTC. The rearrangement links TRBV19 to TRBJ2-7, with 7 nucleotides matching TRBD1. This CDR3 is 13 amino acids long. With 8 bases clipped from V and 3 bases from J, the junction kept 7 bases outside the gene matches. The germline V gene encodes CDR1 LNHDA and CDR2 SQIVND (reference sequence).

This clone was recorded once. The chain uses TRBV5-1 and TRBJ2-7, with TRBD1 identical over 11 bases. V shed 0 bases, J shed 3 bases, and the junction held 2 bases outside the gene matches. The CDR3 loop spans 15 amino acids. Germline values: CDR1 SGHRS, CDR2 YFSETQ. The CDR3 loop is CASSLDGTGGYEQYF. The CDR3 DNA is TGCGCCAGCAGCTTGGATGGGACAGGGGGCTACGAGCAGTACTTC.

This clone has a handful of counts. The chain recombines TRBV27 with TRBJ1-5, with D unclear. CDR3 length: 12 residues. The germline gives CDR1 MNHEY, CDR2 SMNVEV (reference sequence). Trimming left V 5 bases short and J 3 bases short, with 5 bases between. The CDR3 here is CASSPHNQPQHF. CDR3 sequence (DNA): TGTGCCAGCAGTCCCCACAATCAGCCCCAGCATTTT.

The J gene is TRBJ2-1, the V gene TRBV10-1, with D possibly being TRBD1 (5 bases). This CDR3 has 14 amino acids. V was clipped by 5 bases and J by 2 bases, with 10 bases between them. CDR1 and CDR2 (germline): WNHNN, SYGVQD (reference sequence). The CDR3 loop is CASSSQATYNEQFF. The CDR3 DNA reads as TGCGCCAGCAGTTCACAGGCAACCTACAATGAGCAGTTCTTC.